This T cell receptor (beta chain) was captured in a study of cytomegalovirus exposure and HLA in healthy donors. The primer mix had 60 Vbeta and 13 Jbeta primers. Sequenced by immunoSEQ multiplex PCR; TCRdb stores in-frame clones only, minus some. The sample includes some 120,000 clones, about four fifths of them seen just once. Trimming removed 0 bases from V and 0 bases from J, with 4 bases in between. CDR3 length: 14 residues. Germline CDR1 SGHDT, CDR2 YYEEEE. The table lists this clone with a few counts. Its antigen is unknown. The study, taken as a whole, reports: The study dropped some indistinguishable V segments, TRBV6-2 and TRBV6-3 among them. TCR beta sequences numbering under 20,000 were associated with HLA alleles at 0.05 false discovery rate in a later analysis. Segments of the TCR beta V type were, in most cases, productive about 87% or about 30% of the time in an earlier analysis.

V gene TRBV5-6 combines with J gene TRBJ1-3; D not resolved. This receptor was taken from a man aged 25-45 years in good health and CMV-seronegative. Sequencing was performed on PBMCs. The DNA of the CDR3 is TGTGCCAGCAGCTTGGCCGGCTCTGGAAACACCATATATTTT. The encoded protein is CASSLAGSGNTIYF.